This T cell receptor beta chain was recorded in a study of OX40 agonist ivuxolimab in advanced cancers. Overall study context: Ivuxolimab is a fully human IgG2 antibody that activates OX40 (CD134). At doses from 0.01 to 10 mg/kg, patients were given intravenous ivuxolimab every 2 weeks. The group had a mean age of around 64 years, ranged from about 20 to 85, and was around 82% male.

The assay was immunoSEQ multiplex PCR, and TCRdb's table has in-frame clones only and misses some. The profile shows some 57,000 clones, approximately 90% of them singletons. With 3 bases removed from V and 0 bases from J, the gap between germline ends came to 9 bases. The germline CDR1 and CDR2 sequences are SGDLS and YYNGEE. The CDR3 length is 14 residues. Of note for this clone: No antigen is known for it.

Points from the study as a whole: Certain nonresponders likewise exhibited a low normalized T-cell clonal expansion.

The receptor was derived from an adult with an advanced solid tumor such as melanoma, head and neck, liver or kidney cancer. This chain connects TRBV9 to TRBJ1-1; D is uncertain. This sample comprised CD4+ or CD8+ T cells sorted from blood, obtained in a trial of the OX40 agonist ivuxolimab. DNA of the CDR3: TGTGCCAGCAGCGAGGGTTCTATGAACACTGAAGCTTTCTTT. Translation gives CASSEGSMNTEAFF.